This T cell receptor (beta chain) stems from a study of blood T cell repertoires in COVID-19. Study context: T cells, B-cell-depleted T cells, or PBMCs supplied cDNA or gDNA.

CDR3 size: 13 residues. Germline V lookup: CDR1 MDHEN, CDR2 SYDVKM. Trimming shortened V by 8 bases and J by 1 base, and 11 bases separated the two germline ends. In the study's own analysis: Using reference gene primer amplification, nucleated cell counts were estimated. Sequencing used immunoSEQ multiplex PCR; TCRdb keeps in-frame clones, though not all of them. The V and J calls and clone size come from that table; D and trimming were worked out from the DNA. The data show 200,000 to 300,000 clones, approximately 89% seen once. Specimen: peripheral blood. This chain joins TRBV28 and TRBJ1-1; D not certain. This clonotype was obtained from a woman aged 45 to 65 with acute or convalescent COVID-19. CDR3 DNA: TGTGCCAGCGCGGGCTATCAGAACACTGAAGCTTTCTTT. Protein: CASAGYQNTEAFF. Full variable domain (remainder filled in from reference TRBV28 and TRBJ1-1): DVKVTQSSRYLVKRTGEKVFLECVQDMDHENMFWYRQDPGLGLRLIYFSYDVKMKEKGDIPEGYSVSREKKERFSLILESASTNQTSMYLCASAGYQNTEAFFGQGTRLTVV.